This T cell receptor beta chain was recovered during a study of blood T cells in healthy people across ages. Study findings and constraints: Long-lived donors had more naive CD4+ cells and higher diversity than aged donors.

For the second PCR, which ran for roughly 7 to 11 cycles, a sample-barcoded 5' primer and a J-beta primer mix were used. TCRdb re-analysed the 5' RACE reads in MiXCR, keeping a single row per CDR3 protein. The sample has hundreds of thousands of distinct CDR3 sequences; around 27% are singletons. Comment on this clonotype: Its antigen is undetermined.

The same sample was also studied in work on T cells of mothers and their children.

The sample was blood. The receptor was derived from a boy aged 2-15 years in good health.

The CDR3 protein is CSAPTQGTYTDTQYF. The DNA of the CDR3 is TGCAGTGCACCAACACAGGGGACCTACACAGATACGCAGTATTTT. The V and J genes are TRBV20-1 and TRBJ2-3; 7 positions match TRBD1. V trimming: 6 bases; J trimming: 2 bases; junction bases outside the gene matches: 11. The CDR3 consists of 15 residues. CDR1 and CDR2 from the germline V gene are DFQATT and SNEGSKA (reference sequence).